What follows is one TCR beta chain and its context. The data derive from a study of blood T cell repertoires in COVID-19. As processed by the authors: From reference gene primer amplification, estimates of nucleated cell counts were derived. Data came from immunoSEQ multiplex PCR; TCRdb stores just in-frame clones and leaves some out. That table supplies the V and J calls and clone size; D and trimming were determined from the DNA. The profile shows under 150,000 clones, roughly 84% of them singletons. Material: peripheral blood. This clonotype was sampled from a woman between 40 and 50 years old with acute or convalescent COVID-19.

The CDR3 nucleotides are TGTGCCAGCGGGACAGGAAACTATGGCTACACCTTC. Translating gives CASGTGNYGYTF. This rearrangement joins TRBV6-6 to TRBJ1-2; 8 bases align to TRBD1. Per the germline V gene, CDR1 is MNHNY and CDR2 is SVGAGI (reference sequence). CDR3 length equals 12 residues. The V gene end was trimmed by 8 bases and the J gene end by 2 bases; junction bases not matched to a gene: 1.